These T cell receptor beta chains were read from a single sample in a study of cytomegalovirus exposure and HLA in healthy donors. Clones were sequenced by immunoSEQ multiplex PCR, and TCRdb holds only the in-frame ones, with some missing. Of around 250,000 clones detected, roughly 90% appear once; the ten largest clones hold approximately 0.34%. The material sequenced was PBMCs. The receptors come from a woman between 18 and 29 years old in good health and CMV-seronegative. The conserved cysteine and the conserved F or W are not part of the CDR3 here. The order of the fields is D gene, V gene, clone size, CDR3 protein. The D gene is left open where the match is weak. The listing skips clone size in some rows; elsewhere it reads once, few, many or a size class.

D: TRBD1; V: TRBV27; size: NA; CDR3: ASSQTGLRSSPLH
D: NA; V: TRBV18; size: NA; CDR3: ASSPLSVGINEQF
D: TRBD2; V: TRBV7-6; size: NA; CDR3: ASSSSGRRDEQF
D: NA; V: TRBV27; size: NA; CDR3: ASSLSGQFEQF
D: NA; V: TRBV5-1; size: NA; CDR3: ASRQSTDTQY
D: TRBD2; V: TRBV29-1; size: NA; CDR3: SVERFLAGANTGELF
D: TRBD1; V: TRBV10-1; size: NA; CDR3: ASSRQGGDTQY
D: TRBD1; V: TRBV28; size: NA; CDR3: ASRPGTVNSPLH
D: NA; V: TRBV6-1; size: NA; CDR3: ASSEETGASNQPQH
D: TRBD1; V: TRBV28; size: few; CDR3: ASSFGDRSNSPLH
D: NA; V: TRBV18; size: NA; CDR3: ASSLKAGVGTDTQY
D: NA; V: TRBV27; size: NA; CDR3: ASSVAGGYEQY
D: TRBD2; V: TRBV29-1; size: NA; CDR3: SVENTAAGGGYNEQF
D: NA; V: TRBV2; size: NA; CDR3: ASGGETQY
D: NA; V: TRBV5-1; size: NA; CDR3: ASSLSRVNTEAF
D: NA; V: TRBV10-2; size: NA; CDR3: ASRPGQKNTEAF
D: NA; V: TRBV28; size: NA; CDR3: ASSLKQGRSSYEQY
D: NA; V: TRBV6-1; size: NA; CDR3: ASSDRTRNFMETQY
D: TRBD1; V: TRBV19; size: few; CDR3: ASNYRDSRYGYT
D: TRBD2; V: TRBV30; size: NA; CDR3: AWGLAGNTGELF
D: TRBD2; V: TRBV4-1; size: few; CDR3: ASSHPGLAGYEQY
D: TRBD1; V: TRBV2; size: once; CDR3: ASTGTGRVVLEPQH
D: NA; V: TRBV27; size: NA; CDR3: ASSESIGGNQPQH
D: NA; V: TRBV7-2; size: once; CDR3: ASSLAPGLPYEQY
D: NA; V: TRBV10-3; size: NA; CDR3: AISESPGDTEAF
D: TRBD1; V: TRBV9; size: NA; CDR3: ASSPVPGQGASGGYT
D: TRBD2; V: TRBV5-1; size: NA; CDR3: ASSIGTSGGEQETQY
D: NA; V: TRBV2; size: NA; CDR3: ASSEILGSSYGYT
D: NA; V: TRBV9; size: NA; CDR3: ASSVGPSSNEQF
D: NA; V: TRBV7-3; size: NA; CDR3: ASSPAVDSTEAF
D: TRBD1; V: TRBV6-1; size: NA; CDR3: ASSEGQGGQPQH
D: NA; V: TRBV29-1; size: once; CDR3: SVGGLSLSYEQY
D: NA; V: TRBV7-9; size: NA; CDR3: ASSRERMYNEQF
D: TRBD2; V: TRBV27; size: NA; CDR3: ASSFHSGGVTDTQY